This paragraph covers one T cell receptor (beta chain) sequence. Its antigen has not been determined. No much larger clone exists at a distance of one base, and base qualities are not known. Each collaborating institution followed its own protocols to collect whole blood in K2EDTA tubes. Collaborator samples were shipped for TCRbeta analysis as frozen whole blood, isolated PBMCs, or DNA extracted from either sample type. The data were taken from a study of blood T cell repertoires in COVID-19 (dated by TCRdb to 2020 to 2021). About the study as a whole: The collaborator samples originated in the United States, Italy and Spain and spanned the acute and convalescent phases of COVID-19. HLA class I and class II types, where available, came from metadata supplied by the sample provider rather than from assay-based typing. The dataset comprised deeply sampled blood TCRbeta repertoires from subjects exposed to, actively infected with, or recovered from COVID-19. Samples were obtained from the ongoing ImmuneRACE study (first 160 participants) and from some 1,200 subjects provided by 6 global collaborators. Sample metadata almost always included a de-identified subject ID, COVID-19 status, age in years and sex. The material from the prospective study consisted of cDNA or gDNA derived from T cells, B-cell-depleted T cells, or PBMCs. A freely available public database, intended as a resource for researchers studying the immune response to SARS-CoV-2, is where the repertoires were released.

The CDR3 goes from the cysteine to the phenylalanine over 14 residues. Only CDR3 DNA remains: 42 bases, in frame from the first base. Cut back by 6 bases and 12 bases, the V and J ends lie 23 bases apart. The germline V gene yields MNHEY for CDR1 and SVGEGT for CDR2. Summary of the overall study and its limitations: The amount of clinical and demographic metadata varied by source and participant and was provided uncurated.

TCRbeta CDR3 regions were amplified from genomic DNA using the immunoSEQ Assay, a bias-controlled multiplex PCR. In the source study's methods: The number of nucleated cells in each sample was estimated by amplification of reference gene primers within the assay. Sequence reads were collapsed and filtered to measure the absolute abundance of every unique TCRbeta CDR3 rearrangement. For each sample, productive Simpson clonality was calculated as the square root of Simpson's diversity index over productive rearrangements. Imported from immuneACCESS, the table was reduced by TCRdb to in-frame sequences with V and J called. These copies leave out some clones; in studies compared against another copy, an unresolved V gene accounts for under half, and the cause of the remainder is not known. D and trimming come from the DNA, and the V and J calls and clone size come from that table. This sample has more than 110,000 clones in its table, and approximately 87% of those were observed once. The ten biggest clones cover about two fifths of the sample.

The V and J segments used are TRBV6-2 or TRBV6-3 and TRBJ1-2; no D gene call is confident. Sequencing was carried out using peripheral blood. The sequence was obtained from a human donor in a cohort sampled during active COVID-19. The bases are TGTGCCAGCAGCCCTCCAATGAGGCCGGCTCTAAACACCTTC. It is translated as CASSPPMRPALNTF.